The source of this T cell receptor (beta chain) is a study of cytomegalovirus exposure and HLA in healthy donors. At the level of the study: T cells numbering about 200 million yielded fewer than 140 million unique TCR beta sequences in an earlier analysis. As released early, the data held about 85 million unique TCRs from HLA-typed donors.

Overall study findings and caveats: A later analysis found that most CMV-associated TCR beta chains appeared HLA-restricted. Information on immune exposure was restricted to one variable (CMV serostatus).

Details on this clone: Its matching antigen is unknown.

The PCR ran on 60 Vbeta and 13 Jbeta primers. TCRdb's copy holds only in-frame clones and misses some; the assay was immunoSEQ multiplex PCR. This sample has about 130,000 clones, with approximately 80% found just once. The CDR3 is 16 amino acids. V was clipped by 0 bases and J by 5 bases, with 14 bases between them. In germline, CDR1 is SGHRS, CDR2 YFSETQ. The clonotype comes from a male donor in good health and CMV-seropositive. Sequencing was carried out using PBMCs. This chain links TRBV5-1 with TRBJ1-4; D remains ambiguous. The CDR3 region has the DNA TGCGCCAGCAGCTTGGCCGGGGTGGCGGACAATGAAAAACTGTTTTTT. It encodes CASSLAGVADNEKLFF. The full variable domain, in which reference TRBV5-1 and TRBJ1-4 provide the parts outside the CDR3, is KAGVTQTPRYLIKTRGQQVTLSCSPISGHRSVSWYQQTPGQGLQFLFEYFSETQRNKGNFPGRFSGRQFSNSRSEMNVSTLELGDSALYLCASSLAGVADNEKLFFGSGTQLSVL.